This T cell receptor beta chain appears in the sequencing data of a study of cytomegalovirus exposure and HLA in healthy donors. PCR employed 60 Vbeta and 13 Jbeta primers. The method was immunoSEQ multiplex PCR; TCRdb's version includes in-frame clones alone and lacks a portion of them. The sample has about 130,000 clones, approximately 87% seen once. This CDR3 spans 16 amino acids. The ends lost 1 base at V and 5 bases at J; junction bases unmatched: 6. From germline, CDR1 is SGHNT and CDR2 YENEEA. Overall study results and limits: Cytomegalovirus association was listed for about 180 TCR beta chains. For presence/absence analyses, sequencing depth was assumed to be roughly uniform across donors.

Regarding this clone: Antigen: not known.

The chain is built from TRBV11-3 and TRBJ2-1; TRBD2 aligns across 9 bases. The source is a man in his forties in good health and CMV-seronegative. Sequencing was carried out using PBMCs. This CDR3 is CASSLGGGRADNEQFF. The CDR3 DNA follows: TGTGCCAGCAGCTTAGGGGGCGGGAGGGCCGACAATGAGCAGTTCTTC.